Listed here are 13 T cell receptor beta chains from one sample, sequenced in a study of CD8+CD57+ T cells in acquired aplastic anemia. Sequencing involved patients with CD8+CD57+ cell expansion previously shown by flow cytometry. Profiling of TCR beta VDJ combinations and CDR3 sequences used genomic DNA as template. TCRdb independently ran MiXCR on the reads; one entry per CDR3 protein. The sample has roughly 200,000 distinct CDR3 sequences, 65% seen once. The material sequenced was sorted CD4+, CD8+, or CD8+CD57+ T cells (not recorded which) from PBMCs. Every receptor here comes from a human donor with aplastic anemia.

The rearrangement links TRBV7-2 to TRBJ2-7; a weak D match, TRBD2 (7 bases). Trimming removed 8 bases at V and 4 bases at J, with 18 bases between. The CDR3 spans 14 residues. Per the germline V gene, CDR1 is SGHTA and CDR2 is FQGNSA. DNA for the CDR3: TGTGCCAGCGGCTCCACCGGGGGGCATTACGAGCAGTACTTC. The encoded protein is CASGSTGGHYEQYF.

This sequence joins TRBV7-9 and TRBJ2-1, with 7 bases matching TRBD1. CDR1 is SEHNR and CDR2 is FQNEAQ in the germline V gene (reference sequence). With V trimmed by 6 bases and J by 1 base, 9 bases remained unmatched. The CDR3 runs to 16 residues. This CDR3 is CASSPNRDRSYNEQFF. The CDR3 nucleotides read TGTGCCAGCAGTCCTAACCGGGACAGATCCTACAATGAGCAGTTCTTC.

The rearrangement joins TRBV24-1 to TRBJ2-1; no clear D. Deletions cut 1 base from V and 0 bases from J, with 9 bases between. In germline, CDR1 is KGHDR, CDR2 SFDVKD. The CDR3 spans 16 residues. The CDR3 coding sequence is TGTGCCACCAGTGATTTCCGGGCCTACTCCTACAATGAGCAGTTCTTC. Protein product: CATSDFRAYSYNEQFF.

This clonotype was detected only once. Here the CDR3 omits its conserved ending phenylalanine or tryptophan, so a read error is the likely source. The chain combines TRBV15 with TRBJ2-7, with 9 bases lining up with TRBD1. Looked up from germline, CDR1 is LNHNV and CDR2 is YYDKDF (reference sequence). V trimming: 2 bases; J trimming: 0 bases; junction bases outside the gene matches: 2. The length of the CDR3 is 15 residues. This CDR3 reads CATSRRQGGSYEQYS. The CDR3 DNA reads as TGTGCCACCAGCAGAAGACAGGGGGGCTCCTACGAGCAGTACTCC.

This clonotype has a single count. This chain uses TRBV10-3 with TRBJ2-5; TRBD2 agrees at 9 bases. Germline V gene data show CDR1 as ENHRY and CDR2 as SYGVKD. This CDR3 contains 13 residues. The CDR3 loop reads CATTAGGGEAQYF. In nucleotides, the CDR3 is TGTGCGACGACCGCGGGCGGGGGGGAGGCCCAGTACTTC.

The chain recombines TRBV15 with TRBJ1-1; no clear D. V lost 3 bases, J lost 3 bases, and 17 bases lay in between. The CDR3 totals 16 residues. The V gene's germline CDR1 is LNHNV and CDR2 YYDKDF (reference sequence). The CDR3 coding sequence is TGTGCCACCAGCAGCTTAGCGCGATGGAGGGACACTGAAGCTTTCTTT. This sequence encodes CATSSLARWRDTEAFF.

This clonotype was seen more than once but under ten times. This chain links TRBV7-9 with TRBJ1-6, with TRBD1 matching 7 bases. Looked up from germline, CDR1 is SEHNR and CDR2 is FQNEAQ (reference sequence). CDR3 length: 15 residues. V shed 1 base, J shed 3 bases, and the junction held 0 bases outside the gene matches. The CDR3 sequence is CASSLDRGYNSPLHF. The CDR3 nucleotides read TGTGCCAGCAGCTTAGACAGGGGCTATAATTCACCCCTCCACTTT.

The gene calls are TRBV20-1 and TRBJ2-3, with 10 nucleotides matching TRBD2. CDR1 DFQATT and CDR2 SNEGSKA come from the germline V gene (reference sequence). This CDR3 comprises 16 residues. Unmatched junction bases numbered 4, after V lost 0 bases and J lost 1 base. CDR3 DNA sequence: TGCAGTGCTAGAGATCTACTAGCGGGACGCACAGATACGCAGTATTTT. Amino acids: CSARDLLAGRTDTQYF.

Notes on this clonotype: One junction end disagrees with the germline gene, perhaps due to a read error. The rearrangement joins TRBV25-1 to TRBJ2-7; TRBD1 might be the D (7 bases). This CDR3 is 14 amino acids long. Per germline, CDR1 MGHDK and CDR2 SYGVNS. The CDR3 protein is CVSSESRGEYEQYF. CDR3 bases: TGTGTCAGCAGTGAATCCAGGGGGGAGTACGAGCAGTACTTC.

This clonotype was observed once. This chain uses TRBV29-1 with TRBJ2-7, with 10 bases matching TRBD1. J gave up 3 bases and V 1 base, and 9 bases lay outside the gene matches. This CDR3 region has 16 residues. Germline assignment: CDR1 SQVTM and CDR2 ANQGSEA. DNA of the CDR3: TGCAGCGTTGAAGCCGGGACAGGGGTCCGAGACTACGAGCAGTACTTC. Translating gives CSVEAGTGVRDYEQYF.

V usage is TRBV20-1 and J usage is TRBJ2-1; 7 bases agree with TRBD2. The CDR3 runs to 15 residues. Germline CDR1 is DFQATT and CDR2 is SNEGSKA (reference sequence). V trimming: 0 bases; J trimming: 7 bases; junction bases outside the gene matches: 9. Here the CDR3 reads CSARDQLLARNEQFF. DNA for the CDR3: TGCAGTGCTAGAGATCAGCTACTAGCGAGGAATGAGCAGTTCTTC.

The chain recombines TRBV7-9 with TRBJ1-1; 7 nucleotides line up with TRBD1. Germline loops: CDR1 SEHNR, CDR2 FQNEAQ (reference sequence). V was clipped by 6 bases and J by 3 bases; unmatched bases: 7. This CDR3 spans 14 amino acids. This CDR3 is CASSEARGDTEAFF. The CDR3 bases are TGTGCCAGCAGTGAGGCCAGGGGGGACACTGAAGCTTTCTTT.

The CDR3 sequence: CASSFGAGGFFDTQYF. Written as DNA, the CDR3 is TGTGCCAGCAGCTTTGGAGCGGGGGGTTTTTTTGATACGCAGTATTTT. This chain joins TRBV7-2 and TRBJ2-3; 9 bases are shared with TRBD2. The junction had 10 bases not matched to a gene; V was cut back by 3 bases and J by 6 bases. This CDR3 contains 16 residues. CDR1 is SGHTA and CDR2 is FQGNSA in the germline V gene.